The present T cell receptor beta chain was sequenced within a study of T cells in tumors after PD-1 blockade. For the study at large: Tumor samples yielded roughly 22-fold more depth than single-cell TCR sequencing.

Germline V gene sequence: CDR1 KGHDR, CDR2 SFDVKD. J was trimmed by 4 bases and V by 2 bases; bases with no gene match: 12. The CDR3 is 18 amino acids. Only in-frame clones appear in the TCRdb table, and some are missing; sequencing was by immunoSEQ multiplex PCR. The sample has 7,500 to 9,500 clones; 55% to 65% are singletons. The sequences come from tumor tissue, collected after anti-PD-1 treatment. This TCR was sampled from a human donor with basal cell carcinoma. The chain recombines TRBV24-1 with TRBJ2-3, with 9 nucleotides matching TRBD1. CDR3 amino acids: CATSDSVTGTGPPDTQYF. In DNA, the CDR3 is TGTGCCACCAGTGATTCGGTGACCGGGACAGGGCCCCCAGATACGCAGTATTTT.